Shown below are 12 T cell receptor beta chains from a single sample sequenced in a study of regulatory T cells in long-lasting Graves disease (dated by TCRdb to the early 2020s). The time point label corresponds to: persistent/refractory GD, antithyroid drugs over 5 years with positive TRAb. For both TCR sequencing and RNA sequencing, RNA was extracted from PBMCs in TRIzol. Library preparation used multiplex PCR. Instrument used: Illumina HiSeq 4000. TCR beta libraries were built with iRepertoire HTBI primers and Arm-PCR amplification of CDR3 regions. TCRdb ran its own pipeline on the public reads, namely fastp trimming at Q25 and MiXCR clone calling, and kept in-frame beta chains. One record per CDR3 amino acid sequence lists the most common genes and DNA. The sample profile shows a few hundred thousand distinct CDR3 sequences; around 20% of them were found once. Approximately 25% of the sample goes to the ten largest clones.

Specimen: peripheral blood mononuclear cells (PBMCs), collected when the disease was refractory, from a patient treated with antithyroid drugs. The receptor set was obtained from a female donor with Graves disease.

This clonotype was counted between two and nine times. This chain joins TRBV5-1 and TRBJ2-4; D perhaps matches TRBD2 (6 bases). V shed 0 bases and J shed 0 bases, with 16 bases lying between them. CDR1 SGHRS and CDR2 YFSETQ come from the germline V gene. The CDR3 has 18 residues. The CDR3 DNA sequence: TGCGCCAGCAGCTTGGTGTTGGAGCAGGGACTAGCCAAAAACATTCAGTACTTC. It translates to CASSLVLEQGLAKNIQYF.

This clonotype was recorded many times. The chain carries TRBV27 and TRBJ2-7, with 10 bases matching TRBD2. Germline CDR1 and CDR2: MNHEY and SMNVEV (reference sequence). Trimming cost V 3 bases and J 3 bases; bases outside gene matches: 8. The CDR3 totals 16 residues. In nucleotides, the CDR3 is TGTGCCAGCAGTTTCCTTAGGTCTAGCGGGAGCTACGAGCAGTACTTC. This gives the protein CASSFLRSSGSYEQYF.

This clonotype was seen a handful of times. In DNA, the CDR3 is TGTGCCAACGACCTTCCCCAAACGGAAATAGCGGGAGAGGGAGAGACCCAGTACTTC. This gives the protein CANDLPQTEIAGEGETQYF. The genes are TRBV5-6 and TRBJ2-5, with 9 bases that match TRBD2. Trimming cost V 9 bases and J 4 bases; bases outside gene matches: 25. The CDR3 contains 19 residues. Germline CDR1 and CDR2: SGHDT and YYEEEE.

About this clonotype: Possible read error: a much larger clone is one base away. The chain links TRBV12-3 or TRBV12-4 to TRBJ1-3, with D perhaps matching TRBD1 (6 bases). The CDR3 spans 16 residues. This CDR3 reads CASSSTGTISGSTIYF. CDR3 coding DNA: TGTGCCAGCAGTTCTACAGGGACTATCTCTGGAAGCACCATATATTTT.

The chain links TRBV28 to TRBJ1-5; weak D call: TRBD1 (5 bases). The V end was cut by 2 bases, the J end by 7 bases, with 15 bases between. Germline V gene sequence: CDR1 MDHEN, CDR2 SYDVKM. The length of the CDR3 is 15 residues. CDR3 sequence: CASSLIMQGNQPQHF. For the CDR3, the DNA is TGTGCCAGCAGTTTAATTATGCAGGGTAACCAGCCCCAGCATTTT. The whole variable domain, remainder taken from reference TRBV28 and TRBJ1-5, is DVKVTQSSRYLVKRTGEKVFLECVQDMDHENMFWYRQDPGLGLRLIYFSYDVKMKEKGDIPEGYSVSREKKERFSLILESASTNQTSMYLCASSLIMQGNQPQHFGDGTRLSIL.

The CDR3 here is CASSRLASLADTQYF. The CDR3 DNA sequence: TGTGCCAGCAGTCGTTTAGCCTCCTTGGCAGATACGCAGTATTTT. The chain couples TRBV6-1 to TRBJ2-3, with D unclear. The V gene lost 5 bases and the J gene lost 4 bases, with 16 bases spanning the gap. Per the germline V gene, CDR1 is MNHNS and CDR2 is SASEGT. The CDR3 loop spans 15 amino acids.

In DNA form, the CDR3 reads TGCAGTGCTAGAGATTTTCAGGGGAATCAGCCCCAGCATTTT. This encodes CSARDFQGNQPQHF. This chain links TRBV20-1 with TRBJ1-5; D possibly corresponds to TRBD1 (6 bases). Trimming took off 0 bases at V and 4 bases at J, with 10 bases between the two ends. Per germline, CDR1 DFQATT and CDR2 SNEGSKA (reference sequence). CDR3 size: 14 residues.

This clonotype was picked up many times. This sequence joins TRBV28 and TRBJ2-7; 7 positions agree with TRBD2. J was trimmed by 2 bases and V by 7 bases; bases with no gene match: 29. The CDR3 is made up of 21 amino acids. CDR1 is MDHEN, CDR2 SYDVKM, per germline. The CDR3 bases are TGTGCCAGCAAGACTAGCTTTGGTGCCGCTGGGGCTATTAGAGGAACCTACGAGCAGTACTTC. It is translated as CASKTSFGAAGAIRGTYEQYF.

This chain connects TRBV20-1 to TRBJ2-7; 7 bases match TRBD2. The CDR3 runs to 14 residues. In germline, CDR1 is DFQATT, CDR2 SNEGSKA (reference sequence). V lost 7 bases and J lost 0; bases outside the gene matches: 9. The CDR3 reads CSVPAGHGSYEQYF. CDR3 nucleotide sequence: TGCAGTGTCCCAGCGGGGCACGGCTCCTACGAGCAGTACTTC.

This clonotype was detected a few times. The chain carries TRBV20-1 and TRBJ2-2; 9 bases agree with TRBD1. This CDR3 has 14 amino acids. Looked up from germline, CDR1 is DFQATT and CDR2 is SNEGSKA (reference sequence). Trimming at V came to 4 bases and at J to 6 bases, leaving 6 bases not matched to a gene. The CDR3 DNA follows: TGCAGTGCTAACCGGGACAGGGTTGCCGGGGAGCTGTTTTTT. It codes for CSANRDRVAGELFF.

The sample holds a few counts of this clonotype. At one end, the junction sequence differs from germline, possibly due to a read error. The chain has TRBV19 and TRBJ1-5, with a weak D call TRBD1 (5 bases). Germline-derived CDR1 and CDR2 are LNHDA and SQIVND (reference sequence). The length of the CDR3 is 13 residues. The CDR3 reads CACSEGTNQPQHF. CDR3 coding DNA: TGTGCCTGCTCGGAGGGGACCAATCAACCCCAGCATTTT.

J is TRBJ1-1 and V is TRBV29-1, with D perhaps TRBD1 (5 bases). This CDR3 is built from 12 residues. Germline CDR1 and CDR2: SQVTM and ANQGSEA. V lost 6 bases to trimming and J lost 10 bases, with 18 bases between them. This chain's CDR3 is CSVMEGQERAFF. The CDR3 bases are TGCAGCGTAATGGAAGGACAAGAAAGAGCTTTCTTT.